The entry below gives a single TCR beta chain sequence along with its context. The sample belongs to a study of cytomegalovirus exposure and HLA in healthy donors. The PCR used 60 Vbeta and 13 Jbeta primers. Generated by immunoSEQ multiplex PCR, the TCRdb table keeps only in-frame clones and is missing some. This sample's table reports 130,000 or so clones. The CDR3 extends over 16 amino acids. CDR1 and CDR2 from the germline V gene are LNHDA and SQIVND (reference sequence). Trimming removed 4 bases at V and 2 bases at J, with 15 bases between. The chain carries TRBV19 and TRBJ2-1; possible D gene TRBD1, 6 bases. Sequencing was carried out using PBMCs. The receptor's source is a man younger than 35 in good health and CMV-seronegative. This CDR3 reads CASSRHEGVPYNEQFF. CDR3 DNA: TGTGCCAGTAGTAGACATGAGGGGGTGCCCTACAATGAGCAGTTCTTC. The whole variable domain, filled in from reference TRBV19 and TRBJ2-1, reads DGGITQSPKYLFRKEGQNVTLSCEQNLNHDAMYWYRQDPGQGLRLIYYSQIVNDFQKGDIAEGYSVSREKKESFPLTVTSAQKNPTAFYLCASSRHEGVPYNEQFFGPGTRLTVL.